This is a list of T cell receptor beta chains from one sample in a study of cytomegalovirus exposure and HLA in healthy donors. TCRdb keeps only in-frame clones here, not all; method: immunoSEQ multiplex PCR. The profile covers fewer than 200,000 clones, with approximately 77% appearing a single time and 2.5% taken by the ten largest. Sequenced: PBMCs. Receptors originate from a female donor in good health and CMV-seronegative. The CDR3 runs from the conserved cysteine through the conserved F or W. Each record gives: clone size, J gene, V gene, D gene, CDR3 length, CDR3 protein, CDR3 DNA. D genes are given only for firm matches. Rows give clone size only sometimes, using once, few, many, or a class for an expanded clone.

clone_size: NA
j_call: TRBJ2-7
v_call: TRBV7-2
d_call: NA
cdr3_length: 13
cdr3_aa: CASSPQASYEQYF
cdr3_nt: TGTGCCAGCAGCCCCCAGGCTTCCTACGAGCAGTACTTC

clone_size: NA
j_call: TRBJ2-3
v_call: TRBV11-3
d_call: TRBD2
cdr3_length: 20
cdr3_aa: CASSLRSPGLAGGAQDTQYF
cdr3_nt: TGTGCCAGCAGCTTACGGTCACCGGGACTAGCGGGGGGGGCACAAGATACGCAGTATTTT

clone_size: NA
j_call: TRBJ1-3
v_call: TRBV7-9
d_call: TRBD1
cdr3_length: 16
cdr3_aa: CASSRGQGPTGNTIYF
cdr3_nt: TGTGCCAGCAGCAGGGGACAGGGTCCCACTGGAAACACCATATATTTT

clone_size: NA
j_call: TRBJ1-2
v_call: TRBV9
d_call: NA
cdr3_length: 14
cdr3_aa: CASSVAVTSRGYTF
cdr3_nt: TGTGCCAGCAGCGTAGCGGTAACCTCGCGGGGCTACACCTTC

clone_size: NA
j_call: TRBJ2-5
v_call: TRBV7-2
d_call: TRBD2
cdr3_length: 16
cdr3_aa: CASSLALAGGRQTQYF
cdr3_nt: TGTGCCAGCAGCTTAGCGCTAGCGGGGGGCAGGCAGACCCAGTACTTC

clone_size: NA
j_call: TRBJ2-5
v_call: TRBV5-1
d_call: NA
cdr3_length: 14
cdr3_aa: CASRPNPWGGTQYF
cdr3_nt: TGCGCCAGCAGACCGAACCCATGGGGAGGGACCCAGTACTTC

clone_size: NA
j_call: TRBJ1-1
v_call: TRBV2
d_call: NA
cdr3_length: 14
cdr3_aa: CASSDSGGRTEAFF
cdr3_nt: TGTGCCAGCAGTGATTCGGGGGGCAGGACTGAAGCTTTCTTT

clone_size: NA
j_call: TRBJ2-5
v_call: TRBV9
d_call: NA
cdr3_length: 13
cdr3_aa: CASSVSGNETQYF
cdr3_nt: TGTGCCAGCAGCGTATCAGGGAATGAGACCCAGTACTTC

clone_size: NA
j_call: TRBJ2-5
v_call: TRBV12-5
d_call: NA
cdr3_length: 14
cdr3_aa: CASVLSTAGETQYF
cdr3_nt: TGTGCTAGTGTTCTCTCTACCGCCGGGGAGACCCAGTACTTC

clone_size: NA
j_call: TRBJ1-1
v_call: TRBV6-6
d_call: NA
cdr3_length: 15
cdr3_aa: CASSWPREGVAEAFF
cdr3_nt: TGTGCCAGCAGTTGGCCCAGGGAAGGGGTCGCTGAAGCTTTCTTT

clone_size: NA
j_call: TRBJ2-1
v_call: TRBV28
d_call: TRBD2
cdr3_length: 14
cdr3_aa: CASSRSGSSDEQFF
cdr3_nt: TGTGCCAGCAGCCGTAGCGGGAGTAGCGATGAGCAGTTCTTC

clone_size: few
j_call: TRBJ1-5
v_call: TRBV5-5
d_call: NA
cdr3_length: 14
cdr3_aa: CASTHQVSNQPQHF
cdr3_nt: TGTGCCAGCACCCACCAGGTTAGCAATCAGCCCCAGCATTTT

clone_size: once
j_call: TRBJ2-1
v_call: TRBV30
d_call: NA
cdr3_length: 17
cdr3_aa: CACPGKRWGGGDNEQFF
cdr3_nt: TGTGCCTGTCCTGGGAAAAGGTGGGGGGGCGGGGACAATGAGCAGTTCTTC

clone_size: NA
j_call: TRBJ2-7
v_call: TRBV15
d_call: NA
cdr3_length: 12
cdr3_aa: CATSRVDSEQYF
cdr3_nt: TGTGCCACCAGCAGAGTAGATTCCGAGCAGTACTTC

clone_size: NA
j_call: TRBJ1-2
v_call: TRBV5-4
d_call: NA
cdr3_length: 12
cdr3_aa: CASSLGGGGYTF
cdr3_nt: TGTGCCAGCAGCTTGGGGGGGGGTGGCTACACCTTC

clone_size: once
j_call: TRBJ2-7
v_call: TRBV2
d_call: NA
cdr3_length: 12
cdr3_aa: CASSDRAYEQYF
cdr3_nt: TGTGCCAGCAGTGATCGGGCCTACGAGCAGTACTTC

clone_size: NA
j_call: TRBJ1-1
v_call: TRBV6-5
d_call: TRBD1
cdr3_length: 14
cdr3_aa: CASTLDRGGTEAFF
cdr3_nt: TGTGCCAGCACCCTCGACAGGGGAGGCACTGAAGCTTTCTTT